Below, one T cell receptor beta chain is given with its context. Trimming left V 7 bases short and J 5 bases short, with 8 bases between. From germline, CDR1 is SGHVS and CDR2 FQNEAQ. The CDR3 has 11 residues. Method: immunoSEQ multiplex PCR; TCRdb's copy keeps in-frame clones and lacks some. The sample consists of hundreds of thousands of clones, approximately 96% of them appearing once. Naive CD8 cells, CD45RO-negative and positively selected for CCR7, excluded terminally differentiated effector memory CD45RA+ cells. The data are from a study of shared clonotypes between healthy human individuals. The chain recombines TRBV7-8 with TRBJ2-5; D is unresolved. Sequencing input: naive CD8+ T cells sorted from blood. This clonotype was obtained from a woman in her twenties or thirties in good health. CDR3 in DNA: TGTGCCAGCACCCTAGATGAGACCCAGTACTTC. This gives the protein CASTLDETQYF.